This T cell receptor (beta chain) was sequenced in a study of Tregs in tolerant kidney transplant recipients (dated by TCRdb to about 2019). Turning to the overall study: Transplants used related donors with nonmyeloablative bone marrow transplantation; mixed chimerism was transient in the human trials. The study applied TCRbeta sequencing to find donor-specific regulatory T cells before combined kidney and bone marrow transplantation and then followed those same cells after transplant. The full study reports these points: PCR primers changed over time for some patients, so nucleotide-level comparison across those patients' samples was not possible. The study was constrained by small patient numbers, and validation of the findings is required in larger populations and under other immunosuppression protocols. Donor-specific Treg expansion exceeded global Treg expansion in tolerant patients, suggesting antigen-driven rather than nonspecific expansion. Expanding Tregs with activated donor B cells appeared to identify the most biologically relevant and donor-specific TCRbeta repertoire. Biological reproducibility was not directly assessed, although technical replication error appeared to be minimal.

The time point label corresponds to: blood sample drawn before combined kidney and bone marrow transplant. Unstimulated Tregs (CD4+CD25+CD127-), CD4+ non-Tregs (CD4+CD25-), CD4 and CD8 cells were FACS-sorted from thawed PBMCs. A few combined kidney and bone marrow transplant recipients from the ITN036ST trial were included as patients, and samples were available only from these trial subjects. Healthy control blood was processed to PBMCs by Ficoll density gradient and cryopreserved, and patient PBMCs were collected before and after transplant. Genomic DNA was extracted from sorted cells with the QIAGEN DNeasy Blood and Tissue Kit for TCRbeta CDR3 sequencing. High-throughput TCRbeta CDR3 sequencing was carried out commercially through immunoSEQ, with PCR amplification with bias correction and internal controls included. The original pipeline was this. Unique productive TCRbeta sequences were defined by CDR3 nucleotide sequence where primers matched, and otherwise by CDR3 amino acid sequence together with Vbeta and Jbeta genes. To correct for sorting error, sequences found in more than one sorted population at a frequency ratio of 2:1 or less were discarded, and the remaining shared sequences were assigned to the population with the higher frequency. A sequence was defined as donor-reactive if the sequence was expanded at least 5-fold in CFSE-low cells compared with unstimulated cells and had a frequency of at least 0.01% in CFSE-low cells. Jensen-Shannon divergence calculated on the top 100 TCRbeta sequences ranked by frequency was used to measure repertoire divergence. For samples with multiple sequencing runs, sorting error was corrected in each run separately before the runs were combined. TCRdb retrieved this table from immuneACCESS and kept in-frame rearrangements only. Not all clones are present; in checked studies, unresolved V genes account for under half, and no reason is known for the remainder. V and J calls and clone size are given by that table; D and trimming were obtained from the DNA. In all, the sample holds roughly 66,000 clones, and roughly 92% of those were seen once. Together, the top ten hold 10% to 11% of the sample.

Details on this clone: It has no known antigen specificity. No much larger clone exists at a distance of one base, and base qualities are not known.

The CDR3 runs 12 residues from the cysteine to the phenylalanine. Only the CDR3 DNA stays, 36 bases, in frame from base 1. Via the germline V gene, CDR1 is SQVTM and CDR2 ANQGSEA. Cut back by 4 bases and 3 bases, the V and J ends lie 6 bases apart. The rearranged chain carries TRBV29-1 and TRBJ2-2, with the D gene not confidently named. This TCR came from a human donor who received a combined kidney and bone marrow transplant. The source material was CD8+ T cells from blood, sampled before the transplant. CDR3 loop: CSVATDTGELFF. The DNA sequence is TGCAGCGTTGCCACGGACACCGGGGAGCTGTTTTTT.